This passage covers 16 T cell receptor beta chains from one sample sequenced in a study of cytomegalovirus exposure and HLA in healthy donors. PCR used 60 Vbeta primers and 13 Jbeta primers. Sequencing used immunoSEQ multiplex PCR; TCRdb keeps in-frame clones, though not all of them. This sample has about 130,000 clones, with about four fifths found just once. The sample was PBMCs. Every receptor here comes from a man in his thirties or forties in good health.

The gene calls are TRBV2 and TRBJ1-1; 10 bases align to TRBD1. With 11 bases clipped from V and 2 bases from J, the junction kept 8 bases outside the gene matches. Germline V gene sequence: CDR1 SNHLY, CDR2 FYNNEI. The CDR3 totals 14 residues. As DNA, the CDR3 is TGTGCCGGTAGGGACAGGGGAGGAAACACTGAAGCTTTCTTT. This codes for CAGRDRGGNTEAFF.

The chain has TRBV7-9 and TRBJ1-2, with no clear D. This CDR3 contains 13 residues. Germline V gene sequence: CDR1 SEHNR, CDR2 FQNEAQ (reference sequence). With 5 bases removed from V and 1 base from J, the gap between germline ends came to 8 bases. The CDR3 region has the DNA TGTGCCAGCAGCCTCAGTAATAACTATGGCTACACCTTC. It codes for CASSLSNNYGYTF.

In its sample, this clone ranks as medium-sized. The chain combines TRBV7-9 with TRBJ2-2; D uncertain. Germline assignment: CDR1 SEHNR and CDR2 FQNEAQ (reference sequence). The CDR3 is 14 amino acids. The V end lost 5 bases, the J end lost 4 bases, and 11 bases lay between the germline ends. CDR3 in DNA: TGTGCCAGCAGCCCCCCGCAGGCCACCGGGGAGCTGTTTTTT. Amino acids: CASSPPQATGELFF.

This chain uses TRBV6-5 with TRBJ1-6; 8 nucleotides match TRBD1. V trimming: 4 bases; J trimming: 6 bases; junction bases outside the gene matches: 5. Germline values: CDR1 MNHEY, CDR2 SVGAGI. The CDR3 runs to 15 residues. CDR3 in amino acids: CASSSDRAGNSPLHF. The CDR3 bases are TGTGCCAGCAGTTCGGACAGGGCGGGTAATTCACCCCTCCACTTT.

This rearrangement joins TRBV19 to TRBJ2-5, with a weak D call TRBD2 (5 bases). This CDR3 has 12 residues. Germline V gene sequence: CDR1 LNHDA, CDR2 SQIVND (reference sequence). Deletions cut 8 bases from V and 7 bases from J, with 14 bases between. The CDR3: CASAPRGGTQYF. CDR3 coding DNA: TGTGCCAGTGCCCCACGGGGTGGGACCCAGTACTTC.

The CDR3 reads CASSGDRTSGRNEQFF. CDR3 nucleotides: TGTGCCAGTAGTGGGGACCGGACTAGCGGGAGAAATGAGCAGTTCTTC. The chain carries TRBV19 and TRBJ2-1; 13 nucleotides agree with TRBD2. The CDR3 has 16 amino acids. The V segment lost 5 bases and the J segment 7 bases; nucleotides outside the gene matches: 8. The germline V gene encodes CDR1 LNHDA and CDR2 SQIVND (reference sequence).

The V gene is TRBV10-2, the J gene TRBJ1-1; 10 bases map to TRBD1. Germline V gene sequence: CDR1 WSHSY, CDR2 SAAADI. V was clipped by 5 bases and J by 6 bases; unmatched bases: 3. CDR3 length: 13 amino acids. This chain's CDR3 is CASSRGQGSEAFF. In DNA, the CDR3 is TGCGCCAGCAGTAGGGGACAGGGGTCTGAAGCTTTCTTT.

This clone was seen once. This chain links TRBV6-6 with TRBJ2-7; D possibly corresponds to TRBD2 (6 bases). V was trimmed by 5 bases and J by 2 bases, leaving 19 bases between them. The CDR3 length is 16 residues. Germline V gene sequence: CDR1 MNHNY, CDR2 SVGAGI (reference sequence). The CDR3 DNA is TGTGCCAGCAGTCCCCGGGTGGGGGAGGTAGCCTACGAGCAGTACTTC. Its protein product is CASSPRVGEVAYEQYF.

The rearrangement uses TRBV14 and TRBJ2-3; D perhaps matches TRBD2 (5 bases). Looked up from germline, CDR1 is SGHDN and CDR2 is FVKESK. Trimming removed 0 bases at V and 2 bases at J, with 12 bases between. This CDR3 spans 16 amino acids. CDR3 sequence reads: CASSQDRAGLTDTQYF. CDR3 DNA: TGTGCCAGCAGCCAAGATCGCGCGGGTCTCACAGATACGCAGTATTTT.

To note about this clone: An end of the junction does not agree with germline; a read error may underlie this. This chain joins TRBV4-1 and TRBJ2-1; D gene uncertain. This CDR3 region has 13 residues. Germline CDR1 reads MGHRA; CDR2 reads YSYEKL. CDR3 sequence: CASSQPTGYERFF. The CDR3 coding sequence is TGCGCCAGCAGCCAACCTACCGGCTATGAGCGGTTCTTC.

The chain recombines TRBV5-1 with TRBJ2-7; TRBD1 might be the D (5 bases). V was shortened by 5 bases and J by 4 bases, with 13 bases between the two germline ends. The germline V gene encodes CDR1 SGHRS and CDR2 YFSETQ. This CDR3 contains 13 residues. In DNA form, the CDR3 reads TGCGCCAGCAGTCCCAGGGTGGGATACGAGCAGTACTTC. The encoded protein is CASSPRVGYEQYF.

The chain employs TRBV7-9 and TRBJ1-2, with TRBD1 matching over 12 bases. CDR1 SEHNR and CDR2 FQNEAQ come from the germline V gene (reference sequence). V was clipped by 4 bases and J by 5 bases; unmatched bases: 14. CDR3 length equals 18 residues. CDR3 in amino acids: CASSSLGTGGAAGYGYTF. DNA for the CDR3: TGTGCCAGCAGCTCTCTAGGGACAGGGGGCGCCGCTGGATATGGCTACACCTTC.

CDR3 in amino acids: CASSAQTNTEAFF. CDR3 nucleotide sequence: TGCGCCAGCAGTGCACAGACGAACACTGAAGCTTTCTTT. The rearrangement uses TRBV10-1 and TRBJ1-1; D uncertain. V was trimmed by 4 bases and J by 1 base, leaving 7 bases between them. The CDR3 extends over 13 amino acids. Germline V lookup: CDR1 WNHNN, CDR2 SYGVQD (reference sequence).

The gene calls are TRBV2 and TRBJ2-7; the D gene is possibly TRBD1 (6 bases). The CDR3 totals 11 residues. Germline assignment: CDR1 SNHLY and CDR2 FYNNEI. Trimming removed 0 bases at V and 11 bases at J, with 8 bases between. In DNA, the CDR3 is TGTGCCAGCAGTGAAGCGGCAGGGGAGTACTTC. Translated: CASSEAAGEYF.

The V and J genes are TRBV4-1 and TRBJ1-2; 7 bases are shared with TRBD1. This CDR3 spans 14 amino acids. Trimming took 0 bases from V and 7 from J; bases not matched to a gene: 5. The germline CDR1 and CDR2 sequences are MGHRA and YSYEKL. The CDR3 sequence is CASSQEARGVGYTF. DNA for the CDR3: TGCGCCAGCAGCCAAGAGGCCAGGGGGGTTGGCTACACCTTC.

The genes are TRBV6-1 and TRBJ1-6; a weak D match, TRBD1 (5 bases). This CDR3 has 15 residues. Trimming took 4 bases from V and 6 from J, leaving 13 bases between them. The germline gives CDR1 MNHNS, CDR2 SASEGT. The CDR3 is CASSGSRVSNSPLHF. In DNA form, the CDR3 reads TGTGCCAGCAGTGGATCCAGGGTGTCTAATTCACCCCTCCACTTT.